A selection of T cell receptor beta chains follows, all from one sample in a study of regulatory T cells in long-lasting Graves disease. From the multiplex PCR reads, TCRdb called clonotypes with MiXCR, one entry per CDR3 protein. The profile covers 350,000 to 550,000 distinct CDR3 sequences, with 14% to 15% appearing a single time and over 15% taken by the ten largest. This sample was also put to use in a study of T cells in Graves' hyperthyroidism and ophthalmopathy.

The sample here was peripheral blood mononuclear cells (PBMCs), taken at new diagnosis, from a patient treated with antithyroid drugs. The receptor source for this set is a woman younger than 45 with Graves disease. The CDR3 runs from the conserved cysteine through the conserved F or W. A D gene is named only where the DNA matches it firmly.

d_gene | v_gene | CDR3aa
- | TRBV28 | CASSFHRNGSPLHF
- | TRBV7-2 | CASSFPGRVAKNIQYF
- | TRBV5-1 | CASSLRGSSNQPQHF
- | TRBV14 | CASSQKQGRNTIYF
TRBD2 | TRBV18 | CASSPPGLAGIGETQYF
TRBD1 | TRBV11-2 | CASSYRGRGSTDTQYF
TRBD2 | TRBV6-2/TRBV6-3 | CASSLTPGLAYNEQFF
TRBD1 | TRBV5-1 | CASSWDRAITDTQYF
TRBD1 | TRBV28 | CASSNRGRVGSPLHF
- | TRBV18 | CASSPPRESAYGYTF
- | TRBV9 | CASSDGTHYKQYF
TRBD2 | TRBV27 | CASSSPGLAGTDTQYF
- | TRBV10-2 | CASMQSWARLAKNIQYF
- | TRBV18 | CASSPPTREKLFF
TRBD1 | TRBV12-3/TRBV12-4 | CASSKGTGQNQPQHF
TRBD2 | TRBV6-2/TRBV6-3 | CATRVLAGTYEQYF
TRBD2 | TRBV18 | CASPPGASGRSDTQYF
TRBD2 | TRBV20-1 | CSAGTSGKQFF
- | TRBV27 | CASSLGGVSYEQYF
- | TRBV5-1 | CASSRRLANTGELFF
TRBD1 | TRBV4-1 | CASSHGTGGSYEQYF
TRBD2 | TRBV12-3/TRBV12-4 | CASALGTSGYNEQFF